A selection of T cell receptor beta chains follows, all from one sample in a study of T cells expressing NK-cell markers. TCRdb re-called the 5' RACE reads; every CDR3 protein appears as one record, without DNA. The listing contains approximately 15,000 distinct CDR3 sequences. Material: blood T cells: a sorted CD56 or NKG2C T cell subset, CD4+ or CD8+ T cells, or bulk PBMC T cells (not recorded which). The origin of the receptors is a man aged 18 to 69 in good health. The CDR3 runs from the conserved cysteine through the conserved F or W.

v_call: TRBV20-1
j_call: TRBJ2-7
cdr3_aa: CSALMDRGHEQYF

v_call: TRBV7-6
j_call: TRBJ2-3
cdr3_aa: CASSLDRVPQYF

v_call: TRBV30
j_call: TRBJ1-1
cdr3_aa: CAWSAGQGRTFF

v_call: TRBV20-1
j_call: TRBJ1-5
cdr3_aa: CSAEGGTEYSNQPQHF

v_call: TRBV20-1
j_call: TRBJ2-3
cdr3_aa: CSAVKEWGSGGGTDTQYF

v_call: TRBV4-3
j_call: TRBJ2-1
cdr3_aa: CASSQAVGPYNEQFF

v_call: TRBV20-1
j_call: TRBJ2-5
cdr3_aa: CSAQALAGGTETQYF

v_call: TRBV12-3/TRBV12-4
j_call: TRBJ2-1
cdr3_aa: CASSLGGAGAGNEQFF

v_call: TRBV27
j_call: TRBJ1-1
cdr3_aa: CASSPSWTGMNTEAFF

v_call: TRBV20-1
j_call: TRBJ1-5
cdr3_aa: CSASRGGDQPQHF

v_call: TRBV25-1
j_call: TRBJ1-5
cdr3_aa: CASTPRGRYSNQPQHF

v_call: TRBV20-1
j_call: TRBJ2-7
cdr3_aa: CSAREPTSGRANEQYF

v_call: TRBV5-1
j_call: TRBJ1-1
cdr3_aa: CASSLGGTLNTEAFF

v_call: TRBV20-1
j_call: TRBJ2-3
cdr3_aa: CSARKTSADTQYF

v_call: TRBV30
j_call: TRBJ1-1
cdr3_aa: CAWSLDTEAFF

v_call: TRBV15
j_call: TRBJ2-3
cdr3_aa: CATGVSSTDTQYF

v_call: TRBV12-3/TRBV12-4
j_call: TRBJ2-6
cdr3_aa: CASSATRAAGSVLTF

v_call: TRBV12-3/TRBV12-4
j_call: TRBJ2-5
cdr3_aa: CASSTSGLAGETQYF

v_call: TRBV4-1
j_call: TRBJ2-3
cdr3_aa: CASSQVQRLRTDTQYF

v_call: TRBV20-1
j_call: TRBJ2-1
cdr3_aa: CSARYFGTSNYNEQFF

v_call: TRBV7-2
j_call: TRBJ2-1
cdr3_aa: CASSLGGRYEQFF

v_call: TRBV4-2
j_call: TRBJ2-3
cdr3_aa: CASSQDEGGGIFQYF

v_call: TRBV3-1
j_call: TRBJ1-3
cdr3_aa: CASSRDRAAGNTIYF

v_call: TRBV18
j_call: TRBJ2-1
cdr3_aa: CASSPRESFNEQFF

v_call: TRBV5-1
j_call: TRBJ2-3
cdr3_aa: CASSTGAAGSTDTQYF

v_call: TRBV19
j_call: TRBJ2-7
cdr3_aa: CASSYPRDGAYEQYF

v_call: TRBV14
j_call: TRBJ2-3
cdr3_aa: CASSQEYSARDTQYF

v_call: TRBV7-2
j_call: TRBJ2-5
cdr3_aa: CASTRTDRRETQYF